This TCR beta chain derives from a study of cytomegalovirus exposure and HLA in healthy donors (TCRdb year 2017). Regarding the study in general: According to an earlier analysis of several hundred of the donors, about 179 million T cells yielded roughly 110 million unique TCR beta sequences and around 280 Gb of sequence data. Donor age, sex, ethnicity and CMV serostatus were collected together with the repertoire data. HLA typing included class I and class II loci at four-digit resolution. The number of donors typed differed by locus, with roughly 629-640 for A, B, C, DRB1 and DQB1, around 520 for DQA1, some 570 for DPA1, and around 430 for DPB1. Rather than using new phenotypic data, the later analysis identified candidate immune exposures from TCR beta sequences and from how often those sequences occurred across donors. All discovery cohort repertoires had been generated on a single sequencing platform. In addition to the first cohort of 500 to 850 subjects, a separate validation cohort of 120 different subjects was used. The study used immunosequencing to profile the T cell repertoires of approximately 640 subjects and linked those repertoires to cytomegalovirus serostatus. Of the 398 genotyped donors, about 80% fell in the genetic ancestry cluster associated with self-reported Caucasian donors. An early release covering some 640 HLA-typed donors comprised about 320 gigabases of sequencing data and around 85 million unique TCR sequences. Because of strong linkage in the cohort, roughly 5 DR-DQ haplotypes were treated as single units for association and clustering. On average, roughly 250,000 unique TCR beta nucleotide sequences were sequenced per donor among a few hundred genotyped donors of the cohort, with roughly 18% of those sequences being non-productive. The study combined high-throughput TCR immunosequencing, statistical association of individual TCRs with disease status, and machine learning to predict cytomegalovirus infection status. Genome-wide SNP genotypes for about 65% of the roughly 670 donors were used in a later genetic analysis, which treated that subset as a discovery cohort. A later analysis re-analyzed previously published TCR beta repertoires from roughly 600 donors and added high-resolution HLA genotyping to study TCR occurrence patterns. An earlier analysis of around 540 of the donors applied high-throughput TCR beta sequencing to assess whether each TCR beta V gene segment acted as functional or pseudogenic. The study was designed to test whether signatures of past pathogen exposure could be identified by cataloging public T cell receptors.

CDR1 SEHNR and CDR2 FQNEAQ were looked up in the germline V gene (reference sequence). V is pruned by 0 bases and J by 1 base, leaving 12 bases of the junction without a gene match. Including cysteine and phenylalanine, the CDR3 has 19 amino acids. The only DNA kept is the CDR3, 57 bases in frame from the first base. Study-wide findings and limitations: A further reported finding was that TCR beta sequences accurately predicted the HLA-A and HLA-B alleles for most subjects in the first cohort. In an earlier analysis of some 540 of the donors, most TCR beta V segments appeared in productive rearrangements about 90% or about 30% of the time, broadly matching IMGT annotations. A later genetic analysis reported fewer N-insertions in productive TCRs among donors in an Asian-associated ancestry cluster than the roughly 690-donor mean. The 87-base-pair reads could not distinguish some IMGT-functional V segments, including TRBV6-2 and TRBV6-3, so those segments were excluded. The only immune exposure information available for the cohort was CMV serostatus. A later analysis found that HLA-associated TCR beta chains were more clonally expanded and had lower generation probabilities than equally common non-associated chains. According to a later analysis, most CMV-associated TCR beta chains appeared to be HLA-restricted, and the HLA associations seemed to be driven largely by CMV exposure. An association between a missense DCLRE1C variant and V-gene and J-gene trimming of TCR beta chains was found in a later genetic analysis and replicated in an independent cohort. Strong co-occurrence of HLA alleles, especially DR and DQ, made assigning TCR associations to individual alleles difficult. In vitro tests confirmed that a few of the cytomegalovirus-associated TCR beta chains recognize cytomegalovirus antigens. The study listed 150 to 200 TCR beta chains as associated with cytomegalovirus. According to the authors, the approach could potentially be generalized to other disease states and immunological phenotypes. In a later analysis, several top co-occurrence clusters were reported to appear linked to parvovirus B19, influenza, CMV and Epstein-Barr virus. According to a later analysis, TCR association rates differed among HLA loci, with DRB1 alleles showing the most associated TCRs and HLA-C alleles showing the fewest. Across donors, most TCR sequences were observed very rarely, whereas some public TCRs were present in many individuals. The earlier analysis of almost 600 of the donors excluded some 15 rarely observed V segments, including chromosome 9 orphons, because counts were too low. HLA typing was unavailable for some donors at each locus, so association tests used only the typed subset. Sequencing depth was assumed to be roughly uniform across donors in the presence/absence analyses, though that assumption may not hold. At a false discovery rate of 0.05, a later analysis linked 15,000 to 20,000 TCR beta sequences to specific HLA alleles. The sequencing pipeline was judged likely to have produced a cluster of highly shared sequence variants as a technical artifact. In this cohort, only TCR beta chains were sequenced, and detectable features were limited by the absence of alpha or paired-chain data. Correlated functional status among segregating V segments might reflect linkage disequilibrium, but an unknown experimental factor could not be ruled out. In both the original and validation cohorts, the classifier was reported to diagnose cytomegalovirus status with high specificity and sensitivity.

The cohort consisted of 650 to 850 healthy bone marrow donors. All cohort members were sampled while nominally healthy, although unrecorded immune exposures were likely present. The donor tested CMV seronegative, placing the donor among the roughly 400 seronegative members of the cohort. Each donor provided a peripheral blood sample, and peripheral blood mononuclear cells were used for TCR beta sequencing. The Qiagen DNeasy Blood Extraction Kit was used to extract genomic DNA from the blood cell samples. As to this clone: It lacks a known antigen.

Library construction relied on the immunoSEQ multiplex PCR assay. A mixture of 60 forward primers for TCR Vbeta segments and 13 reverse primers for TCR Jbeta segments was used in the multiplex PCR. The CDR3 region of rearranged TCR beta genes was amplified from genomic DNA by a multiplex PCR assay. Amplified TCR beta libraries were sequenced as 87-base-pair reads on the Illumina HiSeq System. The authors' pipeline ran thus. A later analysis tallied about 77 million unique TCR beta chains across the 650 to 750 repertoires, and about 12 million of those chains were shared by two or more donors. A nearest-neighbor algorithm error-corrected the raw reads and collapsed the reads into unique sequences, merging closely related sequences to remove PCR and sequencing errors. V, D and J gene segments were assigned by aligning CDR3 sequences to IMGT reference sequences. For a sequence to be retained, a match of at least six nucleotides to both a V gene segment and a J gene segment was required. A rearrangement counted as productive if the CDR3 had no stop codons and remained in frame with V and J, and every other rearrangement counted as non-productive. CDR3 was defined according to IMGT convention as the region running from the second conserved V-encoded cysteine to the conserved J-encoded phenylalanine. Sequences without an unambiguous match to a single V gene segment were excluded from the earlier analysis of about 640 of the donors. In an earlier analysis of several hundred of the donors, V segments were called functional above 56.7% productive rearrangements and were called segregating when the between-donor standard deviation exceeded 5%. A statistical classification framework was developed to diagnose cytomegalovirus status using the catalog of TCR beta chain sequences. A later analysis assigned V and J genes by comparing TCR nucleotide sequences with IMGT/GENE-DB human TR gene sequences. A later analysis assigned CDR3 sequences and most-parsimonious VDJ recombination scenarios with the TCRdist pipeline. In a later analysis, each TCR beta chain was defined by its CDR3 amino acid sequence together with its V-gene family, and reads without a unique V-gene family were excluded. In a later analysis, 550 to 650 highly shared, low-generation-probability nucleotide sequences were removed to address suspected cross-contamination and a sequencing artifact. In a later analysis, a clonal expansion index for each public chain was calculated from normalized within-repertoire ranks of inferred template counts. Generation probabilities in a later analysis came from a VDJ recombination model fitted to out-of-frame rearrangements, and those results were checked against IGoR. In a later analysis, hypergeometric tests were used to score TCR-TCR, TCR-HLA and TCR-CMV co-occurrence, with a repertoire-size bias correction applied to TCR pairs. False discovery rates were estimated in a later analysis by permuting HLA or CMV assignments 20 times. In a later analysis, co-occurring TCRs were grouped using DBSCAN, with TCRdist sequence similarity added in when clustering inside HLA-allele-positive subsets. Repertoires with fewer than 30,000 or more than 120,000 public chains, plus five repertoires with anomalous nucleotide sharing, were excluded from co-occurrence clustering. Entries here come from immuneACCESS through TCRdb and include only in-frame sequences with V and J called. Some clones fail to appear in such tables; in the studies checked, an unresolved V gene covers under half of the shortfall, and the cause of the remainder is unknown. V, J and clone size derive from that table, while D and trimming were established from the DNA sequence. The table for this sample lists approximately 45,000 clones. 17% of the sample is in the top ten clones.

The sample comprised PBMCs. The chain is encoded by TRBV7-9 joined to TRBJ1-1, and TRBD1 matches 9 of the central bases. The receptor comes from a male donor in good health and CMV-seronegative. The CDR3 loop reads CASSLAEAQGANSNTEAFF. The nucleotide sequence is given as TGTGCCAGCAGCTTAGCAGAGGCACAGGGGGCTAACTCGAACACTGAAGCTTTCTTT.